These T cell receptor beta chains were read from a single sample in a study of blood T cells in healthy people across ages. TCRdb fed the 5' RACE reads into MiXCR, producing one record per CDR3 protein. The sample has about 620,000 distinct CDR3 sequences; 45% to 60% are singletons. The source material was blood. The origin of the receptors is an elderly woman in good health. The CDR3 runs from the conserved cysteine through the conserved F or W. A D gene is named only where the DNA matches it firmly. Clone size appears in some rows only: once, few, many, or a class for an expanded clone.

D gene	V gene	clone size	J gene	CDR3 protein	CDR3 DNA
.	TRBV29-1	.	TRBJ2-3	CSVAVITGTQYF	TGCAGCGTTGCGGTTATCACAGGTACGCAGTATTTT
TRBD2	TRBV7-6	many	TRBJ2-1	CASSLVIASGGYNEQFF	TGTGCCAGCAGCTTAGTAATAGCTAGCGGGGGGTACAATGAGCAGTTCTTC
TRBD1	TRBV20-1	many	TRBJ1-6	CSARTGQASYNSPLHF	TGCAGTGCTAGGACGGGACAGGCCTCCTATAATTCACCCCTCCACTTT
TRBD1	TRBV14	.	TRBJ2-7	CASSWKGTGALEQYF	TGTGCCAGCAGCTGGAAAGGGACAGGGGCTCTCGAGCAGTACTTC
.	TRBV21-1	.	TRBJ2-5	CASSNRRGPHGGTQYF	TGTGCCAGCAGCAACCGTCGAGGTCCTCATGGCGGGACCCAGTACTTC
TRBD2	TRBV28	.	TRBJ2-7	CASSSLAGGIYEQYF	TGTGCCAGCAGTTCTTTAGCGGGGGGGATCTACGAGCAGTACTTC
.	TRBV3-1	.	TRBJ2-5	CASSPGPTSGETQYF	TGTGCCAGCAGCCCCGGACCCACTTCGGGAGAGACCCAGTACTTC
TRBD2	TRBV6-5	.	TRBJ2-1	CASSHWTSGGIGNEQFF	TGTGCCAGCAGTCACTGGACTAGCGGGGGGATTGGAAATGAGCAGTTCTTC
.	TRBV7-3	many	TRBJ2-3	CASSSLGGSVTDTQYF	TGTGCCAGCAGCTCTTTAGGGGGGAGTGTCACAGATACGCAGTATTTT
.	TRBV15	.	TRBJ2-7	CATSRHRDGTYEQYF	TGTGCCACCAGCAGGCACCGGGACGGGACCTACGAGCAGTACTTC
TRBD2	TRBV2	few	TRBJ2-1	CASKSSAGGLYNEQFF	TGTGCCAGCAAGAGTTCAGCGGGAGGCCTCTACAATGAGCAGTTCTTC
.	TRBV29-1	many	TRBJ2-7	CSVDWGSYEQYF	TGCAGCGTTGACTGGGGGTCCTACGAGCAGTACTTC
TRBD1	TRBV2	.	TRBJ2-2	CASGTGYTGELFF	TGTGCCAGCGGGACAGGGTACACCGGGGAGCTGTTTTTT
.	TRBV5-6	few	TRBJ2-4	CASSSRLKNIQYF	TGTGCCAGCAGCTCGCGCCTAAAAAACATTCAGTACTTC
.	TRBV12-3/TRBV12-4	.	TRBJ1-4	CASSFPGFGEKLFF	TGTGCCAGCAGTTTCCCCGGGTTCGGTGAAAAACTGTTTTTT
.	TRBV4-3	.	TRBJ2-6	CASSQDLGAGANVLTF	TGCGCCAGCAGCCAAGATTTAGGAGCTGGGGCCAACGTCCTGACTTTC
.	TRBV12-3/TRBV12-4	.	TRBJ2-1	CASSPFGQETQFF	TGTGCCAGCAGCCCTTTTGGCCAAGAGACCCAGTTCTTC
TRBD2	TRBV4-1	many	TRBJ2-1	CASSQGLAGVLVEQFF	TGCGCCAGCAGCCAGGGGCTAGCGGGAGTCTTGGTGGAGCAGTTCTTC
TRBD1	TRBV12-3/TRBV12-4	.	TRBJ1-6	CASSGPTGRNSPLHF	TGTGCCAGCAGTGGCCCGACAGGGCGGAATTCACCCCTCCACTTT
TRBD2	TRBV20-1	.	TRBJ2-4	CSASRGGNIQYF	TGCAGTGCTAGCCGGGGGGGAAACATTCAGTACTTC
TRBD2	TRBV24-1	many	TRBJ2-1	CATSELPGTSGKNEQFF	TGTGCCACCAGTGAGCTCCCCGGGACTAGCGGGAAGAATGAGCAGTTCTTC
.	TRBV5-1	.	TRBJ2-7	CASSLSQVAGWETEQYF	TGCGCCAGCAGCTTGTCGCAGGTTGCTGGGTGGGAGACCGAGCAGTACTTC
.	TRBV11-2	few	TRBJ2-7	CASSSVSDWLVDEQYF	TGTGCCAGCAGCTCGGTTAGCGACTGGCTTGTGGATGAGCAGTACTTC
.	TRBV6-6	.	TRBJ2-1	CASSSRGYNGQFF	TGTGCCAGCAGTTCCCGGGGATACAATGGGCAGTTCTTC
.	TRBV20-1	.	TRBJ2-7	CSARDSPTGLYEQYF	TGCAGTGCTAGAGATTCCCCGACGGGGCTTTACGAGCAGTACTTC
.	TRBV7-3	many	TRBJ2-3	CASSPGQPTDTQYF	TGTGCCAGCAGCCCGGGACAACCCACAGATACGCAGTATTTT